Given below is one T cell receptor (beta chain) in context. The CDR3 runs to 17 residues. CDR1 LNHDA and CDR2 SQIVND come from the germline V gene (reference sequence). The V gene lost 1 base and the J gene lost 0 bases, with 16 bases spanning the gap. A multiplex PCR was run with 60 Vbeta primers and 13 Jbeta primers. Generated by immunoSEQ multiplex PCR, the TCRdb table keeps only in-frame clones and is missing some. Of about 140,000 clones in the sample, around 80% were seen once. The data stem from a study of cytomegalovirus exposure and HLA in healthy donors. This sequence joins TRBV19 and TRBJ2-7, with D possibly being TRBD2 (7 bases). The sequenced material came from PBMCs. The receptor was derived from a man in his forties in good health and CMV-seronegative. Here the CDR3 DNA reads TGTGCCAGTAGTATAGTTGGGGGGGCACGGAGCTCCTACGAGCAGTACTTC. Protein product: CASSIVGGARSSYEQYF.